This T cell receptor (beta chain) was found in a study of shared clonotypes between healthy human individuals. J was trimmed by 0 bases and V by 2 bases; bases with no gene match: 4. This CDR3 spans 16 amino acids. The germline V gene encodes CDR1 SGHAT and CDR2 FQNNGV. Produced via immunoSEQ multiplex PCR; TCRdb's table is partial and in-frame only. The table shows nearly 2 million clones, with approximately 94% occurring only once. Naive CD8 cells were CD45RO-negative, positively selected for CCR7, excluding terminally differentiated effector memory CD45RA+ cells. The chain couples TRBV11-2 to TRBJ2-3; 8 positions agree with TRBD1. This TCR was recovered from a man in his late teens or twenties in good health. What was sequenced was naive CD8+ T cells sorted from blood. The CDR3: CASSLWDRPSTDTQYF. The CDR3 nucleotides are TGTGCCAGCAGCTTATGGGACAGGCCTAGCACAGATACGCAGTATTTT.